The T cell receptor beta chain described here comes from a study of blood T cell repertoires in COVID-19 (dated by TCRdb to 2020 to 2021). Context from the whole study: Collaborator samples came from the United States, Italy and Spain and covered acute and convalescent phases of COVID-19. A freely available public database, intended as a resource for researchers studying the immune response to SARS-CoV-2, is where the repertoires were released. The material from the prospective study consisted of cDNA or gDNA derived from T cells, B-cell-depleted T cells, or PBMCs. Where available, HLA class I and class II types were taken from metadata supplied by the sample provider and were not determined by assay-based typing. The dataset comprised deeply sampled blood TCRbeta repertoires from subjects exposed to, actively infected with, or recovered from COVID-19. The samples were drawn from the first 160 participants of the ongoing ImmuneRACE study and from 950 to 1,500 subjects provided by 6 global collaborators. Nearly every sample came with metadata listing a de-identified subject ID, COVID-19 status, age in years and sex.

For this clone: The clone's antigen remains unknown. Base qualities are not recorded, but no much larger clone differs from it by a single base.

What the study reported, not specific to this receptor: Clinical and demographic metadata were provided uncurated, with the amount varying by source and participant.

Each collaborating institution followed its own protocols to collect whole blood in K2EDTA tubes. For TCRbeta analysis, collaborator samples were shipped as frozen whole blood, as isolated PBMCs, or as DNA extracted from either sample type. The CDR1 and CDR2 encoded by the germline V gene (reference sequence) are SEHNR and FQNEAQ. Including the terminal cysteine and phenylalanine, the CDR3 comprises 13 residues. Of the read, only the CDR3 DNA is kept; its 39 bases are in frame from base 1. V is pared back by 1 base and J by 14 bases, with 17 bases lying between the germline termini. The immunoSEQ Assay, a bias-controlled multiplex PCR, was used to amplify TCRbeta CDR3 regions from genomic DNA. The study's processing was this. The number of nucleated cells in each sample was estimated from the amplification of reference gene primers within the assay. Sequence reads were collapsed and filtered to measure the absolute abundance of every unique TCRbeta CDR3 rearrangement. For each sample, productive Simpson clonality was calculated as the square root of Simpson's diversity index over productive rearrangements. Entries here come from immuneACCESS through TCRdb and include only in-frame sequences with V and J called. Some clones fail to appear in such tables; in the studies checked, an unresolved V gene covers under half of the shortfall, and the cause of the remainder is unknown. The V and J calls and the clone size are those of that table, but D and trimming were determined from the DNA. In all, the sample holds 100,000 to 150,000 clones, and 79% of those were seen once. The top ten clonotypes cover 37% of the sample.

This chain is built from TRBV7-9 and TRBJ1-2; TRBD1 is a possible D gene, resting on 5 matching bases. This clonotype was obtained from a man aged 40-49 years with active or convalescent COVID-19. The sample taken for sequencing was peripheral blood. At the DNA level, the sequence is TGTGCCAGCAGCTTAGGGGGCGCCCTTAATGTGACCTTC. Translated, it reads CASSLGGALNVTF. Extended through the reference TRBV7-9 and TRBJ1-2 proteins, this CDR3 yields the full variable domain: DTGVSQNPRHKITKRGQNVTFRCDPISEHNRLYWYRQTLGQGPEFLTYFQNEAQLEKSRLLSDRFSAERPKGSFSTLEIQRTEQGDSAMYLCASSLGGALNVTFGSGTRLTVV.